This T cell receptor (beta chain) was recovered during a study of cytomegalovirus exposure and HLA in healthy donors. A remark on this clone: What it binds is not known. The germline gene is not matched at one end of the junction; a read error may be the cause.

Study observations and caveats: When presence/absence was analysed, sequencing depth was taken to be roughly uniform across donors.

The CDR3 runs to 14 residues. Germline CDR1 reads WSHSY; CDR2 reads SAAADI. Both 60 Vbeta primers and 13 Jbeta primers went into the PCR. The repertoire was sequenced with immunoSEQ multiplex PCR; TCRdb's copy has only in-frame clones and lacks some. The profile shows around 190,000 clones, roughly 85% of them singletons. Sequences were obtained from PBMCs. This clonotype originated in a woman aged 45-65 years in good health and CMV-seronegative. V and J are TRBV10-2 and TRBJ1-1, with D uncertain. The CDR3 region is CASRAPLREQTTNF. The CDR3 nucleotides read TGCGCCAGCAGGGCCCCTCTCCGGGAACAGACGACTAACTTT.